These 17 T cell receptor beta chains were sequenced from one sample in a study of cytomegalovirus exposure and HLA in healthy donors (dated by TCRdb to about 2017). The library relied on the immunoSEQ multiplex PCR assay. For the multiplex PCR, a mixture combining 60 forward primers for TCR Vbeta segments and 13 reverse primers for TCR Jbeta segments was used. As stored in TCRdb, this immuneACCESS dataset retains in-frame rearrangements with V and J assigned. A fraction of the clones does not appear; measured against another copy, unresolved V genes explain less than half of the discrepancy, and the remainder lacks a known reason. Present in this sample are 150,000 or so clones, around 76% of which were seen just once. Approximately 2% of the sample lies in the top ten. The sample consisted of PBMCs. The receptors shown here come from a female donor in good health and CMV-seronegative.

In DNA form, the CDR3 reads TGTGCCAGCAGCTTATCAGGGGCAGATACGCAGTATTTT. Its protein is CASSLSGADTQYF. The chain couples TRBV5-5 to TRBJ2-3, with D tentatively TRBD1 (6 bases). V lost 2 bases to trimming and J lost 4 bases, with 8 bases between them. Germline V gene sequence: CDR1 SGHKS, CDR2 YYEKEE (reference sequence). The CDR3 length is 13 residues.

The chain uses TRBV9 and TRBJ1-4; 7 bases align to TRBD1. The CDR3 spans 14 residues. The V gene end was trimmed by 1 base and the J gene end by 8 bases; junction bases not matched to a gene: 5. The germline CDR1 and CDR2 sequences are SGDLS and YYNGEE. CDR3 region: CASSVRGQGEKLFF. In DNA, the CDR3 is TGTGCCAGCAGCGTAAGGGGGCAGGGAGAAAAACTGTTTTTT.

The V and J genes are TRBV7-9 and TRBJ2-5, with D perhaps TRBD2 (5 bases). This CDR3 is built from 18 residues. The germline V gene encodes CDR1 SEHNR and CDR2 FQNEAQ (reference sequence). With 4 bases removed from V and 1 base from J, the gap between germline ends came to 22 bases. CDR3: CASSSLDPKLGRQETQYF. The CDR3 DNA follows: TGTGCCAGCAGCTCCCTCGACCCAAAACTAGGGCGCCAAGAGACCCAGTACTTC.

The CDR3 region is CASSGETSAETQYF. CDR3 nucleotide sequence: TGCGCCAGCAGCGGGGAGACTAGCGCCGAGACCCAGTACTTC. The V gene is TRBV5-1, the J gene TRBJ2-5; TRBD2 matches at 8 bases. The CDR3 consists of 14 residues. Germline CDR1 reads SGHRS; CDR2 reads YFSETQ. Trimming at V came to 4 bases and at J to 5 bases, leaving 7 bases not matched to a gene.

The rearrangement uses TRBV5-1 and TRBJ2-3; 10 bases map to TRBD2. Losses at the gene ends were 5 bases for V and 6 bases for J; bases not matched to a gene: 9. This CDR3 contains 15 residues. Germline loops: CDR1 SGHRS, CDR2 YFSETQ. The CDR3 DNA reads TGCGCCAGCAGTCGGAGCGGGGGGGCCGTCGATACGCAGTATTTT. Translation: CASSRSGGAVDTQYF. Complete variable domain (other parts from reference TRBV5-1 and TRBJ2-3): KAGVTQTPRYLIKTRGQQVTLSCSPISGHRSVSWYQQTPGQGLQFLFEYFSETQRNKGNFPGRFSGRQFSNSRSEMNVSTLELGDSALYLCASSRSGGAVDTQYFGPGTRLTVL.

V usage is TRBV7-3 and J usage is TRBJ2-1; D might be TRBD2 (7 bases). This CDR3 is 15 amino acids long. Between the trimmed V and J ends, which lost 4 bases and 2 bases, there was a span of 12 bases. CDR1 is SGHTA and CDR2 is FQGTGA in the germline V gene. CDR3 sequence (DNA): TGTGCCAGCAGCTCCTCGGGGGGCGCCTACAATGAGCAGTTCTTC. Encoded protein: CASSSSGGAYNEQFF.

For the CDR3, the DNA is TGTGCCAGCAGGATCTTGGGGGGGGGCTACACCTTC. Its translation is CASRILGGGYTF. The V call is TRBV6-5, the J call TRBJ1-2, with D tentatively TRBD1 (5 bases). The V gene lost 6 bases and the J gene lost 8 bases, with 13 bases spanning the gap. The CDR3 is 12 residues long. CDR1 is MNHEY and CDR2 is SVGAGI in the germline V gene.

This chain links TRBV30 with TRBJ2-1, with TRBD2 matching over 7 bases. The germline CDR1 and CDR2 sequences are GTSNPN and SVGIG (reference sequence). With 4 bases clipped from V and 2 bases from J, the junction kept 2 bases outside the gene matches. This CDR3 has 13 residues. The DNA for the CDR3 is TGTGCCTGGACTAGCGGCCCCTACAATGAGCAGTTCTTC. Translated: CAWTSGPYNEQFF.

This chain connects TRBV5-1 to TRBJ2-7; maybe TRBD2 (5 bases). V lost 0 bases to trimming and J lost 4 bases, with 8 bases between them. The length of the CDR3 is 13 residues. Germline V CDR1 and CDR2: SGHRS, YFSETQ. For the CDR3, the DNA is TGCGCCAGCAGCTTGGATTCGGGGTACGAGCAGTACTTC. Translating gives CASSLDSGYEQYF.

The chain joins TRBV4-2 to TRBJ2-7; 13 nucleotides agree with TRBD2. Trimming took 1 base from V and 1 from J; bases not matched to a gene: 10. The CDR3 length is 19 residues. In germline, CDR1 is LGHNA, CDR2 YNFKEQ. This CDR3 reads CASSQVGAPTSGGSYEQYF. The CDR3 nucleotides read TGTGCCAGCAGCCAAGTAGGGGCACCGACTAGCGGGGGGTCCTACGAGCAGTACTTC.

This chain joins TRBV2 and TRBJ2-4; 14 bases line up with TRBD2. CDR3 length equals 18 residues. Trimming at V came to 6 bases and at J to 1 base, leaving 8 bases not matched to a gene. Germline V CDR1 and CDR2: SNHLY, FYNNEI. This CDR3 is CASRSPGLAGEAKNIQYF. The CDR3 DNA reads TGTGCCAGCAGGTCACCGGGACTAGCGGGAGAGGCCAAAAACATTCAGTACTTC.

This chain uses TRBV19 with TRBJ2-1, with D maybe TRBD1 (6 bases). Germline V gene lookup returns CDR1 LNHDA and CDR2 SQIVND (reference sequence). V dropped 3 bases and J dropped 7 bases, with 10 bases sitting between them. This CDR3 is built from 13 residues. The CDR3 DNA sequence: TGTGCCAGTAGTATCCTCGACAGGAATGAGCAGTTCTTC. Amino acid sequence: CASSILDRNEQFF.

The chain employs TRBV20-1 and TRBJ1-2; unclear D gene. The CDR3 runs to 10 residues. V gave up 5 bases and J gave up 8 bases, with 9 bases separating them. In germline, CDR1 is DFQATT, CDR2 SNEGSKA (reference sequence). The CDR3 here is CSALGGGYTF. CDR3 bases: TGCAGTGCTCTAGGCGGGGGCTACACCTTC.

A few counts support this clone. The rearrangement links TRBV2 to TRBJ1-2, with D unclear. Germline assignment: CDR1 SNHLY and CDR2 FYNNEI. The V end was cut by 0 bases, the J end by 1 base, with 9 bases between. This CDR3 has 15 residues. The CDR3 spells CASSEARQVNYGYTF. The CDR3, as DNA: TGTGCCAGCAGTGAAGCTCGGCAGGTTAACTATGGCTACACCTTC.

The chain has TRBV30 and TRBJ2-7; the match to TRBD1 covers 7 bases. This CDR3 has 15 amino acids. Germline CDR1 and CDR2: GTSNPN and SVGIG (reference sequence). V dropped 0 bases and J dropped 3; count of bases not matched to a gene: 8. This CDR3 reads CAWSVPWQGVYEQYF. In nucleotides, the CDR3 is TGTGCCTGGAGTGTACCCTGGCAGGGGGTCTACGAGCAGTACTTC.

The chain couples TRBV14 to TRBJ2-7; 8 bases align to TRBD1. V shed 4 bases and J 6 bases; nucleotides not matched to a gene: 8. The CDR3 spans 14 residues. CDR1 and CDR2 (germline): SGHDN, FVKESK. CDR3 loop: CASSRASGGSEQYF. DNA for the CDR3: TGTGCCAGCAGCCGGGCTTCAGGGGGCTCCGAGCAGTACTTC. Variable domain in full (rest from reference TRBV14 and TRBJ2-7): EAGVTQFPSHSVIEKGQTVTLRCDPISGHDNLYWYRRVMGKEIKFLLHFVKESKQDESGMPNNRFLAERTGGTYSTLKVQPAELEDSGVYFCASSRASGGSEQYFGPGTRLTVT.

The rearrangement links TRBV7-9 to TRBJ2-5, with D perhaps TRBD1 (6 bases). Trimming removed 6 bases from V and 1 base from J, with 12 bases in between. Germline CDR1 is SEHNR and CDR2 is FQNEAQ (reference sequence). The CDR3 length is 14 residues. For the CDR3, the DNA is TGTGCCAGCAGTCGCCGGACAGCCCAAGAGACCCAGTACTTC. Translation: CASSRRTAQETQYF.